What follows are 3 T cell receptor beta chains derived from one specimen sequenced in a study of human T cells and chemical hapten exposure. Time point specified: patch test 1, 2 weeks after DPC sensitization. Treatment: therapeutic diphenylcyclopropenone sensitization with weekly scalp DPC. TCRdb reprocessed the RACE reads via MiXCR and lists one record per CDR3 protein. This table holds about 360,000 distinct CDR3 sequences, approximately 4.4% found once. The specimen was whole blood, collected in connection with sensitization to the hapten diphenylcyclopropenone (DPC). These receptor sequences come from a woman aged 45 to 65 with alopecia areata. Some clones in this sample may be carry-over from other donors' samples.

The table lists this clonotype with many counts. The CDR3 loop reads CASSLGQKTSFAEQFF. DNA for the CDR3: TGTGCCAGCAGCTTAGGTCAGAAGACCTCTTTTGCTGAGCAGTTCTTC. This chain joins TRBV7-2 and TRBJ2-1; D is unresolved. The CDR3 totals 16 residues. With 1 base removed from V and 9 bases from J, the gap between germline ends came to 19 bases. CDR1 SGHTA and CDR2 FQGNSA come from the germline V gene.

This clonotype was observed many times. This chain joins TRBV7-6 and TRBJ2-1, with 13 bases matching TRBD2. Trimming at V came to 1 base and at J to 8 bases, leaving 5 bases not matched to a gene. The CDR3 consists of 16 residues. The germline V gene has CDR1 SGHVS and CDR2 FNYEAQ. CDR3 bases: TGTGCCAGCAGCTTAGGAACTAGCGGGGGGGAGTATGAGCAGTTCTTC. This codes for CASSLGTSGGEYEQFF. The full variable domain, in which reference TRBV7-6 and TRBJ2-1 provide the parts outside the CDR3, is GAGVSQSPRYKVTKRGQDVALRCDPISGHVSLYWYRQALGQGPEFLTYFNYEAQQDKSGLPNDRFSAERPEGSISTLTIQRTEQRDSAMYRCASSLGTSGGEYEQFFGPGTRLTVL.

This clonotype was counted at least ten times. The chain combines TRBV9 with TRBJ2-7, with 10 nucleotides matching TRBD2. Trimming took 3 bases from V and 3 from J; bases not matched to a gene: 6. The CDR3 is made up of 15 amino acids. CDR1 is SGDLS and CDR2 is YYNGEE in the germline V gene. CDR3 sequence reads: CASSAAGTSVYEQYF. The CDR3 DNA follows: TGTGCCAGCAGCGCTGCCGGGACTAGCGTCTACGAGCAGTACTTC.